One and the same sample provided the 21 T cell receptor beta chains below, sequenced in a study of Graves' ophthalmopathy and Graves' hyperthyroidism (dated by TCRdb to about 2018). Sequencing was performed on an Illumina HiSeq 2000. For repertoire sequencing, TCR beta CDR3 regions were amplified from RNA transcripts. The first round of RT-PCR was done with HTBI primers and the Qiagen OneStep RT-PCR kit, and was followed by a second round of multiplex PCR, then size selection and purification. Through fastp at Q25 and MiXCR, TCRdb rebuilt clones from the public reads, retaining in-frame beta chains. CDR3 protein sequences are deduplicated, and each keeps its most common genes and DNA. Recorded for this sample are almost 750,000 distinct CDR3 sequences; roughly two fifths of them occurred a single time. 44% of the sample comes from the top ten. Material: peripheral blood. The receptors originated from an adult man with Graves' ophthalmopathy.

This clonotype was counted at least ten times. V and J are TRBV19 and TRBJ1-1, with D unclear. The CDR3 covers 14 residues. In germline, CDR1 is LNHDA, CDR2 SQIVND (reference sequence). The V end lost 5 bases, the J end lost 5 bases, and 15 bases lay between the germline ends. The CDR3 DNA sequence: TGTGCCAGTAGTGAGCCGGGGAGGTCGACTGAAGCTTTCTTT. Residues: CASSEPGRSTEAFF.

This clonotype was counted ten times or more. The junction departs from the called germline gene at one end, perhaps through a read error. The rearrangement uses TRBV19 and TRBJ2-5; TRBD2 matches at 9 bases. Germline V gives CDR1 LNHDA, CDR2 SQIVND (reference sequence). The CDR3 has 13 residues. As DNA, the CDR3 is TGTGCCAGTAGAATAGCGGGAGAAGAGACCCAGTACTTC. Translated: CASRIAGEETQYF.

This clonotype has a handful of counts. This chain connects TRBV9 to TRBJ2-3; perhaps TRBD2 as D (5 bases). Germline CDR1 reads SGDLS; CDR2 reads YYNGEE. V was clipped by 6 bases and J by 3 bases, with 11 bases between them. This CDR3 is 13 amino acids long. This CDR3 reads CASNMGSTDTQYF. The CDR3 bases are TGTGCCAGCAATATGGGGAGTACAGATACGCAGTATTTT. The full variable domain, completed using reference TRBV9 and TRBJ2-3, is DSGVTQTPKHLITATGQRVTLRCSPRSGDLSVYWYQQSLDQGLQFLIQYYNGEERAKGNILERFSAQQFPDLHSELNLSSLELGDSALYFCASNMGSTDTQYFGPGTRLTVL.

This sequence joins TRBV9 and TRBJ1-1; tentative D call: TRBD1 (6 bases). This CDR3 is built from 14 residues. Germline V gene data show CDR1 as SGDLS and CDR2 as YYNGEE. Trimming took off 7 bases at V and 6 bases at J, with 19 bases between the two ends. Here the CDR3 reads CASSIGQGLSEAFF. The DNA of the CDR3 is TGTGCCAGCTCAATCGGTCAGGGGCTATCTGAAGCTTTCTTT.

This clonotype has just a few counts. This sequence joins TRBV11-2 and TRBJ2-5, with D possibly being TRBD2 (6 bases). CDR1 and CDR2 (germline): SGHAT, FQNNGV. V gave up 5 bases and J gave up 2 bases, with 18 bases separating them. The CDR3 has 16 amino acids. The CDR3 DNA follows: TGTGCCAGCAGCCCCGTAGCGGAATCACTACAAGAGACCCAGTACTTC. Translating gives CASSPVAESLQETQYF.

V is TRBV29-1 and J is TRBJ2-3; D remains unclear. Germline assignment: CDR1 SQVTM and CDR2 ANQGSEA. CDR3 length: 15 residues. CDR3: CSDAGQRMGTDTQYF. CDR3 bases: TGCAGTGACGCTGGGCAGAGAATGGGCACAGATACGCAGTATTTT.

The J gene is TRBJ2-7, the V gene TRBV5-4; D uncertain. The CDR3 totals 13 residues. V lost 3 bases and J lost 2, with 9 bases in between. Germline CDR1 and CDR2: SGHNT and YYREEE (reference sequence). The CDR3 nucleotides are TGTGCCAGCAGCTCCATGGGGACCTACGAGCAGTACTTC. This gives the protein CASSSMGTYEQYF.

This clonotype was seen repeatedly, ten times or more. V is TRBV2 and J is TRBJ1-5; no reliable D call. Germline CDR1 SNHLY, CDR2 FYNNEI. The CDR3 runs to 16 residues. Trimming took 6 bases from V and 2 from J, leaving 17 bases between them. The CDR3 DNA follows: TGTGCCAGCAGAGTCGGTGGGAAGGGAGGCAATCAGCCCCAGCATTTT. Encoded protein: CASRVGGKGGNQPQHF.

On this clonotype: This may be a read error, as it is one base from a much larger clone. The chain employs TRBV29-1 and TRBJ1-5; maybe TRBD1 (5 bases). V was shortened by 6 bases and J by 2 bases, with 11 bases between the two germline ends. Per the germline V gene, CDR1 is SQVTM and CDR2 is ANQGSEA. The CDR3 has 13 residues. The CDR3, as DNA: TGCAGCGTCGTGACAGCTGGCAATCAGCCCCAGCATTTT. This sequence encodes CSVVTAGNQPQHF. The full variable domain, rest sourced from reference TRBV29-1 and TRBJ1-5, is SAVISQKPSRDICQRGTSLTIQCQVDSQVTMMFWYRQQPGQSLTLIATANQGSEATYESGFVIDKFPISRPNLTFSTLTVSNMSPEDSSIYLCSVVTAGNQPQHFGDGTRLSIL.

This chain connects TRBV29-1 to TRBJ2-3; 7 bases are shared with TRBD1. The germline CDR1 and CDR2 sequences are SQVTM and ANQGSEA. The length of the CDR3 is 12 residues. Trimming at V came to 7 bases and at J to 4 bases, leaving 5 bases not matched to a gene. The CDR3 DNA reads as TGCAGCGCTGGGACAGTCGCAGATACGCAGTATTTT. This sequence encodes CSAGTVADTQYF.

The chain uses TRBV11-1 and TRBJ2-6; D call uncertain. CDR3 size: 15 residues. Trimming removed 2 bases from V and 0 bases from J, with 5 bases in between. Germline assignment: CDR1 SGHAT and CDR2 FQDESV (reference sequence). The CDR3 spells CASSLMYSGANVLTF. The DNA for the CDR3 is TGTGCCAGCAGCTTAATGTACTCTGGGGCCAACGTCCTGACTTTC.

Many counts were recorded for this clonotype. The rearrangement uses TRBV24-1 and TRBJ2-7; D call uncertain. This CDR3 contains 12 residues. Trimming pared 0 bases from V and 7 bases from J, leaving 6 bases between. From germline, CDR1 is KGHDR and CDR2 SFDVKD. CDR3 bases: TGTGCCACCAGTGATTTGAGTCAAGAGCAGTACTTC. As protein: CATSDLSQEQYF.

CDR3 region: CSATHRGQGDEKLFF. The CDR3 DNA follows: TGCAGTGCTACCCACAGGGGGCAGGGTGATGAAAAACTGTTTTTT. The chain uses TRBV20-1 and TRBJ1-4, with 9 bases aligning to TRBD1. The V gene's germline CDR1 is DFQATT and CDR2 SNEGSKA (reference sequence). With V trimmed by 4 bases and J by 6 bases, 9 bases remained unmatched. The CDR3 sequence is 15 residues long.

This clonotype was seen repeatedly, ten times or more. The chain recombines TRBV20-1 with TRBJ1-2; D is possibly TRBD1 (6 bases). Germline loops: CDR1 DFQATT, CDR2 SNEGSKA (reference sequence). The CDR3 consists of 13 residues. V dropped 4 bases and J dropped 5 bases, with 14 bases sitting between them. CDR3 in DNA: TGCAGTGCTAAACCGGGACATCTTTATGGCTACACCTTC. The encoded protein is CSAKPGHLYGYTF.

The CDR3 loop reads CASSPRQGARIAEAFF. The CDR3 nucleotides are TGTGCCAGTAGTCCCCGACAGGGGGCACGTATCGCTGAAGCTTTCTTT. The J gene is TRBJ1-1, the V gene TRBV2, with 10 bases lining up with TRBD1. J gave up 6 bases and V 9 bases, and 16 bases lay outside the gene matches. CDR3 length: 16 amino acids. CDR1 and CDR2 (germline): SNHLY, FYNNEI. Filled out from reference TRBV2 and TRBJ1-1, the complete variable domain reads EPEVTQTPSHQVTQMGQEVILRCVPISNHLYFYWYRQILGQKVEFLVSFYNNEISEKSEIFDDQFSVERPDGSNFTLKIRSTKLEDSAMYFCASSPRQGARIAEAFFGQGTRLTVV.

This clonotype was counted between two and nine times. The chain combines TRBV25-1 with TRBJ2-2; D call uncertain. The ends were cut back, 11 bases at V and 1 base at J, with 11 bases in the middle. This CDR3 is built from 13 residues. Germline CDR1 reads MGHDK; CDR2 reads SYGVNS. For the CDR3, the DNA is TGTGCCCCCAGATATCAGAACACCGGGGAGCTGTTTTTT. This translates into CAPRYQNTGELFF.

The V gene is TRBV7-2, the J gene TRBJ1-3; possibly TRBD1 for D (6 bases). Trimming pared 7 bases from V and 4 bases from J, leaving 20 bases between. Germline assignment: CDR1 SGHTA and CDR2 FQGNSA. The length of the CDR3 is 16 residues. This chain's CDR3 is CASTPLGGAQGNTIYF. CDR3 bases: TGTGCCAGCACCCCCCTCGGGGGGGCGCAGGGAAACACCATATATTTT.

The CDR3 region is CASSVVGTGDGELFF. The CDR3 DNA follows: TGTGCCAGCAGCGTAGTTGGGACAGGCGACGGGGAGCTGTTTTTT. V usage is TRBV25-1 and J usage is TRBJ2-2; 8 nucleotides line up with TRBD1. After removal of 6 bases from V and 7 bases from J, the junction contained 10 bases not matched to a gene. The germline V gene has CDR1 MGHDK and CDR2 SYGVNS. The length of the CDR3 is 15 residues.

With regard to this clonotype: One base away lies a much larger clone, so this may be a sequencing read error. J is TRBJ1-6 and V is TRBV10-3, with D unresolved. The germline V gene has CDR1 ENHRY and CDR2 SYGVKD. The V gene lost 3 bases and the J gene lost 11 bases, with 14 bases spanning the gap. The CDR3 sequence is 14 residues long. The CDR3 sequence is CAISEAPPGPPLHF. The CDR3 DNA sequence: TGTGCCATCAGTGAAGCACCTCCCGGCCCACCCCTCCACTTT.

Comment on this clonotype: This could be a read error, since a much larger clone is one nucleotide away. The chain links TRBV10-3 to TRBJ1-2; unclear D gene. CDR1 is ENHRY, CDR2 SYGVKD, per germline. This CDR3 spans 14 amino acids. V lost 6 bases, J lost 7 bases, and 18 bases lay in between. The CDR3 DNA sequence: TGTGCCATCAGCAGAGTGGAGCGGGCGCGTGGCTACACCTTC. It specifies CAISRVERARGYTF.

This clonotype was seen a handful of times. The rearrangement joins TRBV20-1 to TRBJ2-6; weak D call: TRBD1 (5 bases). V was pared by 0 bases and J by 2 bases, with 8 bases between. Germline assignment: CDR1 DFQATT and CDR2 SNEGSKA (reference sequence). This CDR3 has 15 residues. The CDR3 DNA follows: TGCAGTGCTAGAGATCAAGGGGCTGGGGCCAACGTCCTGACTTTC. This encodes CSARDQGAGANVLTF.